Sequencing of this T cell receptor (beta chain) was carried out in a study of T cell responses to AZD1222 COVID-19 vaccine. The protocol was immunoSEQ multiplex PCR, while the TCRdb copy is restricted to in-frame clones and leaves out a portion. Of about 48,000 clones in the sample, 86% were seen once. The J segment lost 2 bases and the V segment lost 3 bases, leaving 9 bases of the junction unmatched. This CDR3 contains 16 residues. Germline CDR1 and CDR2: SGDLS and YYNGEE. The receptor's source is an adult who received the AZD1222 COVID-19 vaccine. This chain joins TRBV9 and TRBJ2-3; 7 bases match TRBD1. Sequences were derived from peripheral blood, sampled 28 days after the second AZD1222 dose. CDR3 bases: TGTGCCAGCAGCGATCGACAGGGCCCCCACACAGATACGCAGTATTTT. Encoded protein: CASSDRQGPHTDTQYF.